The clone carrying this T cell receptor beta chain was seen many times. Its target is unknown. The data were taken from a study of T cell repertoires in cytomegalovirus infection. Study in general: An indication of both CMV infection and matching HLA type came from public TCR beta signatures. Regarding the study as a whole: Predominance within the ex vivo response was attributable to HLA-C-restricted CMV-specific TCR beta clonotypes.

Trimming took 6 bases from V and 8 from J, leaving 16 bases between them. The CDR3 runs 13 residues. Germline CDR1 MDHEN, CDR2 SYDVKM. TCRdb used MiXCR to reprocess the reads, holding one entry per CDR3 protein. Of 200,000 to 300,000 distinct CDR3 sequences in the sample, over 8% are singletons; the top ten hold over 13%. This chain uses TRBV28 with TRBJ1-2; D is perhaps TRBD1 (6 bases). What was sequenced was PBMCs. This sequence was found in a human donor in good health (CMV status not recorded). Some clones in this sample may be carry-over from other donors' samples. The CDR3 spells CASSLRGVSGYTF. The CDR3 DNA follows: TGTGCCAGCAGCCTCAGGGGTGTGAGCGGCTACACCTTC.